This TCR beta chain was profiled in a study of T cells in Graves' hyperthyroidism and ophthalmopathy. No progression to ophthalmopathy during 18 months of follow-up defined stable disease. Diagnosis relied on clinical symptoms, serum thyroxine and TRAb, thyroid ultrasound and orbital computed tomography. Study-wide results and limits: Researchers found most expanded thyroid clonotypes above 0.001 in blood as well.

Authors of the study amplified TCR beta CDR3 regions from RNA transcripts. An initial round of RT-PCR targeting the TCR CDR3 relied on the HTBI primer set. TCRdb passed the multiplex PCR reads through MiXCR, listing each CDR3 protein once. The data show approximately 710,000 distinct CDR3 sequences, 17% seen once. CDR3 length: 15 amino acids. V shed 4 bases and J shed 4 bases, with 16 bases lying between them. CDR1 is MDHEN and CDR2 is SYDVKM in the germline V gene. This clonotype was detected ten times or more. Its target is unknown. This clonotype was obtained from a man between 45 and 60 years old with Graves' hyperthyroidism. This chain joins TRBV28 and TRBJ1-2, with D possibly being TRBD1 (6 bases). Material for sequencing was blood. In nucleotides, the CDR3 is TGTGCCAGCAGTTCCCCCGACAGGACCAGCTATGGCTACACCTTC. It translates to CASSSPDRTSYGYTF.